This T cell receptor beta chain was retrieved from a study of early T cells in non-severe SARS-CoV-2 infection. In TCRdb, the 5' RACE reads were re-called with MiXCR into one record per CDR3 protein. The sample lists tens of thousands of distinct CDR3 sequences; about 14% were seen once. J lost 5 bases, V lost 0 bases, and 19 bases had no gene match. The CDR3 contains 19 residues. Germline V gives CDR1 LGHNT, CDR2 FRNRAP. Sequenced input: whole blood. The receptor's source is an adult who was a healthcare worker with PCR-confirmed SARS-CoV-2 infection or an uninfected control (not recorded which). The V gene is TRBV12-5, the J gene TRBJ2-7, with 7 positions matching TRBD1. The CDR3 coding sequence is TGTGCTAGTGGTTTGGTACGGAGCAGGGGGAAAAAATTTAGTGACGAGCAGTACTTC. This sequence encodes CASGLVRSRGKKFSDEQYF.